The T cell receptor (beta chain) described here comes from a study of blood T cell repertoires in COVID-19. The overall study: PBMCs, B-cell-depleted T cells, or T cells provided the cDNA or gDNA that made up the material.

Clones were read by immunoSEQ multiplex PCR, and TCRdb kept only the in-frame ones, dropping some. The table includes 350,000 to 450,000 clones, 90% to 95% detected once. The CDR3 loop spans 16 amino acids. Germline values: CDR1 WNHNN, CDR2 SYGVQD (reference sequence). Trimming took 9 bases from V and 1 from J, leaving 21 bases between them. Sequenced: PBMCs or T cells enriched from blood (not recorded which). The V and J genes are TRBV10-1 and TRBJ2-5; a weak D match, TRBD1 (6 bases). The sequence derives from a woman aged 40 to 50 who had been exposed to COVID-19. The CDR3 bases are TGCGCCAGGCACCCATCCCGTGCAGGGGTCCAAGAGACCCAGTACTTC. It yields the protein CARHPSRAGVQETQYF.